This TCR beta chain was captured in a study of cytomegalovirus exposure and HLA in healthy donors. V lost 6 bases, J lost 4 bases, and 9 bases stayed unmatched. CDR3 size: 15 residues. Germline CDR1 SNHLY, CDR2 FYNNEI. With respect to this clone: Its antigen remains unidentified.

Primers: 60 Vbeta forward and 13 Jbeta reverse. Produced via immunoSEQ multiplex PCR; TCRdb's table is partial and in-frame only. The table records 130,000 to 150,000 clones, about 80% of them present only once. Points from the study as a whole: The likely explanation for a cluster of highly shared sequence variants was sequencing artifact. Rare TCR sequences dominated, though some public TCRs recurred in many donors. Reports indicated that the classifier achieved high specificity and sensitivity in diagnosing cytomegalovirus status. A later analysis revealed that TCR association rates differed between HLA loci, peaking at DRB1 and bottoming out at HLA-C.

V and J are TRBV2 and TRBJ2-7, with 10 bases aligning to TRBD1. This clonotype was sampled from a male donor in good health and CMV-seronegative. The material sequenced was PBMCs. CDR3 in DNA: TGTGCCAGCAGCCCGGGACAGGGGCTGGGTTACGAGCAGTACTTC. Encoded protein: CASSPGQGLGYEQYF.